This note documents a single TCR beta chain sequence. These data come from a study of blood T cells in healthy people across ages. Next came a second PCR, run for about 7 to 12 cycles, which used a sample-barcoded 5' primer along with a J-beta primer mix. TCRdb independently ran MiXCR on the 5' RACE reads; one entry per CDR3 protein. The sample records about 1,400,000 distinct CDR3 sequences, around 59% being singletons. CDR1 is SEHNR and CDR2 is FQNEAQ in the germline V gene (reference sequence). This CDR3 comprises 16 residues. V lost 4 bases and J lost 4, with 19 bases in between. The chain links TRBV7-9 to TRBJ1-2; D is undetermined. The source material was blood. The TCR originated in a man between 18 and 35 years old in good health. The CDR3 DNA sequence: TGTGCCAGCAGCTCCGGAGGCGCAGTTATTACCTATGGCTACACCTTC. Translation gives CASSSGGAVITYGYTF.